The 7 T cell receptor beta chains below were found in one sample sequenced in a study of T-cell reconstitution after alpha-beta-depleted transplantation in children. Construction of the TCRbeta library involved unique molecular identifiers. TCRdb re-called the PCR reads through MiXCR, storing one row per CDR3 protein. The sample holds about 980,000 distinct CDR3 sequences, under 30% seen once. The specimen was PBMCs, mostly from graft donor cells, collected 360 days after TCRalphabeta/CD19-depleted stem cell transplant. These receptor sequences come from a boy under two years old who had a stem cell transplant for SCID, so the T cells may come from the graft donor.

This clonotype was seen a single time. Its ends do not fully match the called genes, so a read error is possible. The chain recombines TRBV11-1 with TRBJ2-2; no reliable D call. The germline V gene encodes CDR1 SGHAT and CDR2 FQDESV (reference sequence). The CDR3 has 14 amino acids. CDR3 DNA: TGTGCCAGCATCCGCGGTCCGAAGACCGGGGAGCTGTTTTTT. Its protein is CASIRGPKTGELFF.

This clonotype came up many times. The chain carries TRBV2 and TRBJ2-1; 10 bases match TRBD2. The J segment lost 4 bases and the V segment lost 5 bases, leaving 5 bases of the junction unmatched. The CDR3 is 15 residues long. Per the germline V gene, CDR1 is SNHLY and CDR2 is FYNNEI. As DNA, the CDR3 is TGTGCCAGCAGTCGCACTAGCGGGGATTACAATGAGCAGTTCTTC. Amino acids: CASSRTSGDYNEQFF. Complete variable domain (other parts from reference TRBV2 and TRBJ2-1): EPEVTQTPSHQVTQMGQEVILRCVPISNHLYFYWYRQILGQKVEFLVSFYNNEISEKSEIFDDQFSVERPDGSNFTLKIRSTKLEDSAMYFCASSRTSGDYNEQFFGPGTRLTVL.

The chain joins TRBV4-2 to TRBJ2-1, with D tentatively TRBD2 (6 bases). Germline V lookup: CDR1 LGHNA, CDR2 YNFKEQ. Trimming left V 0 bases short and J 2 bases short, with 17 bases between. The CDR3 spans 18 residues. The CDR3 sequence is CASSQDQDTGVTYNEQFF. CDR3 in DNA: TGTGCCAGCAGCCAAGATCAAGATACGGGGGTTACCTACAATGAGCAGTTCTTC.

This chain links TRBV5-1 with TRBJ1-1; the D gene is possibly TRBD1 (6 bases). V was trimmed by 0 bases and J by 7 bases, leaving 16 bases between them. Germline assignment: CDR1 SGHRS and CDR2 YFSETQ. The length of the CDR3 is 15 residues. CDR3 residues: CASSLEGRGRGEAFF. The CDR3 DNA is TGCGCCAGCAGCTTGGAAGGCAGGGGCCGAGGTGAAGCTTTCTTT.

The sample holds a few counts of this clonotype. The chain couples TRBV20-1 to TRBJ1-5, with a possible D match to TRBD1 (5 bases). CDR1 and CDR2 from the germline V gene are DFQATT and SNEGSKA (reference sequence). The CDR3 covers 13 residues. Trimming removed 6 bases from V and 4 bases from J, with 13 bases in between. The CDR3 is CSAKDTLNQPQHF. CDR3 nucleotide sequence: TGCAGTGCCAAGGACACTCTTAATCAGCCCCAGCATTTT.

This clonotype has only a few counts. V and J are TRBV12-3 or TRBV12-4 and TRBJ2-3, with D perhaps TRBD2 (5 bases). V lost 6 bases, J lost 1 base, and 17 bases lay in between. The CDR3 is 16 amino acids. CDR3 loop: CASRTRGRGGTDTQYF. In nucleotides, the CDR3 is TGTGCCAGCAGGACGCGCGGGCGAGGTGGCACAGATACGCAGTATTTT.

The chain uses TRBV6-1 and TRBJ1-4, with 7 bases fitting TRBD1. The V gene's germline CDR1 is MNHNS and CDR2 SASEGT. The CDR3 is 15 amino acids. The V gene end was trimmed by 10 bases and the J gene end by 1 base; junction bases not matched to a gene: 9. The CDR3 sequence is CATGRGHGTNEKLFF. Written as DNA, the CDR3 is TGTGCCACGGGTAGGGGGCACGGAACTAATGAAAAACTGTTTTTT.